This TCR beta chain was sequenced for a study of CD8 T cells in ankylosing spondylitis. Study conclusions and caveats: In reactive arthritis synovial fluid and blood, some motif variants had been reported before.

Losses at the gene ends were 5 bases for V and 5 bases for J; bases not matched to a gene: 6. Germline V gene lookup returns CDR1 DFQATT and CDR2 SNEGSKA (reference sequence). This CDR3 is 15 amino acids long. The TCR beta libraries were generated through quantitative 5'-RACE incorporating molecular barcodes. Each CDR3 protein gets one entry after TCRdb re-called the 5' RACE reads with MiXCR. Among around 210,000 distinct CDR3 sequences listed, 7.5% to 9.5% were seen once. This clonotype was seen ten or more times. Antigen specificity is unknown. The sequenced material came from blood, either unsorted or a sorted T cell fraction (not recorded which). This TCR was sampled from a female donor with ankylosing spondylitis or in good health (not recorded which). The J gene is TRBJ2-1, the V gene TRBV20-1, with 13 bases lining up with TRBD2. Here the CDR3 DNA reads TGCAGTGCTGAACCCGGGACTAGCGGGAACAATGAGCAGTTCTTC. Protein product: CSAEPGTSGNNEQFF.